What follows are 21 T cell receptor beta chains derived from one specimen sequenced in a study of blood T cell repertoires in COVID-19. Clones were read by immunoSEQ multiplex PCR, and TCRdb kept only the in-frame ones, dropping some. The repertoire has about 270,000 clones, roughly 79% of them found once; the top ten carry around 3%. Sequencing used peripheral blood. The receptors come from a woman aged 55-69 years with active or convalescent COVID-19.

In DNA form, the CDR3 reads TGTGCCAGCAGCTTAATGTCGGCGCGGGGCACAGATACGCAGTATTTT. It encodes CASSLMSARGTDTQYF. The rearrangement uses TRBV7-8 and TRBJ2-3, with D perhaps TRBD2 (5 bases). Germline V gene data show CDR1 as SGHVS and CDR2 as FQNEAQ. With 2 bases removed from V and 1 base from J, the gap between germline ends came to 13 bases. There are 16 residues in the CDR3.

V gene TRBV18 combines with J gene TRBJ1-6; 11 bases are a match to TRBD1. The CDR3 runs 17 residues. Losses at the gene ends were 2 bases for V and 11 bases for J; bases not matched to a gene: 11. Germline V CDR1 and CDR2: KGHSH, LQKENI. The CDR3 bases are TGTGCCAGCTCACCAAACGGCGGACAGGGGGCTCTGACACCCCTCCACTTT. Its translation: CASSPNGGQGALTPLHF.

V is TRBV7-6 and J is TRBJ1-6; 9 bases map to TRBD1. J was trimmed by 1 base and V by 2 bases; bases with no gene match: 9. Germline V gene sequence: CDR1 SGHVS, CDR2 FNYEAQ. CDR3 length equals 19 residues. The CDR3 is CASSLYGTGQGSYNSPLHF. CDR3 DNA sequence: TGTGCCAGCAGCTTATACGGGACAGGGCAGGGGTCCTATAATTCACCCCTCCACTTT.

The J gene is TRBJ1-2, the V gene TRBV9; 7 bases align to TRBD1. This CDR3 has 16 residues. J was trimmed by 4 bases and V by 0 bases; bases with no gene match: 9. Germline V lookup: CDR1 SGDLS, CDR2 YYNGEE. The CDR3: CASSVGPLDRAYGYTF. The CDR3 DNA reads TGTGCCAGCAGCGTAGGTCCCCTAGACAGGGCCTATGGCTACACCTTC. Looking up the rest from reference TRBV9 and TRBJ1-2 gives the full variable domain: DSGVTQTPKHLITATGQRVTLRCSPRSGDLSVYWYQQSLDQGLQFLIQYYNGEERAKGNILERFSAQQFPDLHSELNLSSLELGDSALYFCASSVGPLDRAYGYTFGSGTRLTVV.

The V gene is TRBV6-1, the J gene TRBJ2-7, with D tentatively TRBD2 (5 bases). V lost 2 bases and J 1 base, leaving 9 bases between the germline ends. Germline V gene data show CDR1 as MNHNS and CDR2 as SASEGT. The CDR3 is made up of 14 amino acids. CDR3 sequence (DNA): TGTGCCAGCAGTGAATATCGAGGGTCCTACGAGCAGTACTTC. It codes for CASSEYRGSYEQYF.

The chain carries TRBV2 and TRBJ2-3, with D maybe TRBD2 (6 bases). Germline-derived CDR1 and CDR2 are SNHLY and FYNNEI. The V gene lost 3 bases and the J gene lost 7 bases, with 8 bases spanning the gap. This CDR3 is built from 12 residues. The CDR3: CASSERDYTQYF. Written as DNA, the CDR3 is TGTGCCAGCAGTGAGCGGGATTATACGCAGTATTTT.

The chain carries TRBV18 and TRBJ1-6, with D hard to call. The CDR3 has 13 amino acids. V was shortened by 3 bases and J by 6 bases, with 6 bases between the two germline ends. Germline values: CDR1 KGHSH, CDR2 LQKENI. The DNA for the CDR3 is TGTGCCAGCTCACCCACGGGTAATTCACCCCTCCACTTT. It is translated as CASSPTGNSPLHF.

The chain uses TRBV5-4 and TRBJ2-5, with 9 bases aligning to TRBD2. Trimming at V came to 1 base and at J to 0 bases, leaving 7 bases not matched to a gene. The CDR3 has 17 residues. CDR1 SGHNT and CDR2 YYREEE come from the germline V gene (reference sequence). CDR3 amino acids: CASSLTLSGGHQETQYF. As DNA, the CDR3 is TGTGCCAGCAGCTTGACGCTTAGCGGGGGCCACCAAGAGACCCAGTACTTC. The whole variable domain, filled in from reference TRBV5-4 and TRBJ2-5, reads ETGVTQSPTHLIKTRGQQVTLRCSSQSGHNTVSWYQQALGQGPQFIFQYYREEENGRGNFPPRFSGLQFPNYSSELNVNALELDDSALYLCASSLTLSGGHQETQYFGPGTRLLVL.

The genes are TRBV10-3 and TRBJ1-2; D is perhaps TRBD1 (6 bases). There are 13 residues in the CDR3. Germline lookup yields CDR1 ENHRY and CDR2 SYGVKD. V dropped 4 bases and J dropped 6 bases, with 12 bases sitting between them. The CDR3 here is CAISGRTANGYTF. Written as DNA, the CDR3 is TGTGCCATCAGTGGAAGGACAGCAAATGGCTACACCTTC.

The chain links TRBV15 to TRBJ2-3; tentatively, D is TRBD2 (5 bases). CDR1 is LNHNV, CDR2 YYDKDF, per germline (reference sequence). The CDR3 extends over 13 amino acids. V was cut by 1 base and J by 3 bases, with 5 bases left in between. The CDR3 nucleotides read TGTGCCACCAGCAGAGGGACTACAGATACGCAGTATTTT. It specifies CATSRGTTDTQYF.

CDR3 in DNA: TGTGCCAGCAGTTCCCCTAGCGGATCGGCCTACGAGCAGTACTTC. Protein sequence: CASSSPSGSAYEQYF. The gene calls are TRBV6-5 and TRBJ2-7; 7 nucleotides match TRBD2. CDR3 length: 15 residues. Germline assignment: CDR1 MNHEY and CDR2 SVGAGI. V lost 4 bases to trimming and J lost 2 bases; unmatched junction nucleotides: 8.

This chain links TRBV5-1 with TRBJ2-7, with unresolved D. This CDR3 contains 14 residues. Germline-derived CDR1 and CDR2 are SGHRS and YFSETQ. V was trimmed by 4 bases and J by 1 base, leaving 12 bases between them. This CDR3 reads CASSLESASYEQYF. The DNA for the CDR3 is TGCGCCAGCAGCCTGGAAAGCGCGTCCTACGAGCAGTACTTC.

This clone came up a few times. The V and J genes are TRBV2 and TRBJ1-2; maybe TRBD1 (6 bases). Trimming shortened V by 7 bases and J by 4 bases, and 13 bases separated the two germline ends. Per germline, CDR1 SNHLY and CDR2 FYNNEI. The CDR3 runs 13 residues. CDR3 loop: CASTQDSPYGYTF. The DNA for the CDR3 is TGTGCCAGCACCCAGGACAGTCCCTATGGCTACACCTTC.

This clone was counted a few times. The chain carries TRBV5-4 and TRBJ2-6; 10 positions agree with TRBD1. Trimming took 5 bases from V and 7 from J; bases not matched to a gene: 12. The V gene's germline CDR1 is SGHNT and CDR2 YYREEE (reference sequence). The CDR3 has 17 residues. The CDR3 DNA sequence: TGTGCCAGCAGACAGACAGGGGGCGCATTGGGAGCCAACGTCCTGACTTTC. As protein: CASRQTGGALGANVLTF.

J is TRBJ2-1 and V is TRBV9; 7 positions agree with TRBD1. J gave up 8 bases and V 0 bases, and 5 bases lay outside the gene matches. CDR1 and CDR2 from the germline V gene are SGDLS and YYNGEE. The CDR3 is 14 amino acids. In DNA form, the CDR3 reads TGTGCCAGCAGCGTAGGAGGGGGCTTCGATGAGCAGTTCTTC. Its protein is CASSVGGGFDEQFF.

This clone was counted a few times. The chain employs TRBV19 and TRBJ1-6; TRBD1 is a possible D gene (6 bases). The CDR3 length is 14 residues. Germline CDR1 is LNHDA and CDR2 is SQIVND (reference sequence). V was shortened by 6 bases and J by 3 bases, with 9 bases between the two germline ends. The CDR3 reads CASSQTGYNSPLHF. CDR3 DNA sequence: TGTGCCAGTAGCCAGACAGGCTATAATTCACCCCTCCACTTT.

The chain combines TRBV18 with TRBJ2-1, with a tentative D call TRBD2 (5 bases). The CDR3 consists of 14 residues. The germline V and J ends were trimmed by 2 bases and 3 bases, with 8 bases remaining between them. CDR1 and CDR2 from the germline V gene are KGHSH and LQKENI. As DNA, the CDR3 is TGTGCCAGCTCACCAGAGGCGGGCTACAATGAGCAGTTCTTC. It specifies CASSPEAGYNEQFF.

The chain couples TRBV5-1 to TRBJ1-5; D might be TRBD1 (5 bases). The CDR3 has 16 amino acids. Germline V gives CDR1 SGHRS, CDR2 YFSETQ. V lost 4 bases, J lost 2 bases, and 16 bases lay in between. DNA of the CDR3: TGCGCCAGCAGCCCCCTGGGGGGGTCGGGCAATCAGCCCCAGCATTTT. It is translated as CASSPLGGSGNQPQHF. Variable domain in full (rest from reference TRBV5-1 and TRBJ1-5): KAGVTQTPRYLIKTRGQQVTLSCSPISGHRSVSWYQQTPGQGLQFLFEYFSETQRNKGNFPGRFSGRQFSNSRSEMNVSTLELGDSALYLCASSPLGGSGNQPQHFGDGTRLSIL.

This clone was seen a single time. This chain connects TRBV5-1 to TRBJ2-1; 7 nucleotides align to TRBD2. The V segment lost 0 bases and the J segment 4 bases; nucleotides outside the gene matches: 7. There are 16 residues in the CDR3. CDR1 SGHRS and CDR2 YFSETQ come from the germline V gene. The CDR3 sequence is CASSLALAGEYNEQFF. The CDR3 DNA reads as TGCGCCAGCAGCTTGGCGTTGGCGGGGGAGTACAATGAGCAGTTCTTC.

The J gene is TRBJ2-5, the V gene TRBV28; 12 bases are shared with TRBD2. Germline V gives CDR1 MDHEN, CDR2 SYDVKM. The J segment lost 5 bases and the V segment lost 3 bases, leaving 7 bases of the junction unmatched. This CDR3 has 16 amino acids. The CDR3 DNA follows: TGTGCCAGCAGTTTCGGGCCTAGCGGGGGGGCCGAGACCCAGTACTTC. It codes for CASSFGPSGGAETQYF.

This chain uses TRBV4-2 with TRBJ1-2; D is possibly TRBD1 (6 bases). The CDR3 is 17 residues long. Trimming stripped 4 bases from V and 4 bases from J, with 22 bases between. From germline, CDR1 is LGHNA and CDR2 YNFKEQ. The CDR3 is CASSRGVPRGGSYGYTF. CDR3 DNA sequence: TGTGCCAGCAGCCGAGGCGTCCCCAGGGGTGGATCCTATGGCTACACCTTC.